This entry lists 22 T cell receptor beta chains sequenced from one sample in a study of CD8 T cells in Susac syndrome. With random hexamers, reverse transcription was performed on about 0.5 to 1 ug of RNA. TCRdb used MiXCR to reprocess the immunoSEQ multiplex PCR reads, holding one entry per CDR3 protein. The sample lists under 200,000 distinct CDR3 sequences, 85% to 95% occurring once. Sequences were obtained from CD4+ T cells from PBMCs. These receptors originate from a human donor in good health.

CDR3 in amino acids: CSVASSGGGETQYF. The DNA of the CDR3 is TGCAGCGTTGCATCTAGCGGGGGGGGAGAGACCCAGTACTTC. This chain joins TRBV29-1 and TRBJ2-5; 12 positions match TRBD2. With V trimmed by 4 bases and J by 4 bases, 4 bases remained unmatched. From germline, CDR1 is SQVTM and CDR2 ANQGSEA. The length of the CDR3 is 14 residues. Full variable domain (outside the CDR3, taken from reference TRBV29-1 and TRBJ2-5): SAVISQKPSRDICQRGTSLTIQCQVDSQVTMMFWYRQQPGQSLTLIATANQGSEATYESGFVIDKFPISRPNLTFSTLTVSNMSPEDSSIYLCSVASSGGGETQYFGPGTRLLVL.

The V gene is TRBV29-1, the J gene TRBJ1-1; TRBD1 is a possible D gene (6 bases). The CDR3 extends over 13 amino acids. V lost 5 bases, J lost 3 bases, and 13 bases lay in between. The germline gives CDR1 SQVTM, CDR2 ANQGSEA. The CDR3 nucleotides read TGCAGCGTTCCTGTGACAGGTCACACTGAAGCTTTCTTT. Translated, it gives CSVPVTGHTEAFF.

This clonotype came up a few times. The CDR3 region is CASGQGRETQYF. CDR3 in DNA: TGTGCCAGCGGACAGGGGAGAGAGACCCAGTACTTC. The chain links TRBV7-2 to TRBJ2-5; 9 positions match TRBD1. The junction had 2 bases not matched to a gene; V was cut back by 8 bases and J by 4 bases. CDR1 is SGHTA, CDR2 FQGNSA, per germline. The CDR3 sequence is 12 residues long. The variable domain in full, with the rest retrieved from reference TRBV7-2 and TRBJ2-5, is GAGVSQSPSNKVTEKGKDVELRCDPISGHTALYWYRQSLGQGLEFLIYFQGNSAPDKSGLPSDRFSAERTGGSVSTLTIQRTQQEDSAVYLCASGQGRETQYFGPGTRLLVL.

The chain couples TRBV24-1 to TRBJ2-5; D is uncertain. V was shortened by 1 base and J by 3 bases, with 5 bases between the two germline ends. Germline loops: CDR1 KGHDR, CDR2 SFDVKD. CDR3 length: 13 amino acids. CDR3 amino acids: CATSDFNEETQYF. The CDR3 DNA reads as TGTGCCACCAGTGATTTTAATGAAGAGACCCAGTACTTC.

The chain employs TRBV3-1 and TRBJ2-3; no clear D gene. V lost 4 bases and J 4 bases, leaving 15 bases between the germline ends. CDR3 size: 15 residues. Germline assignment: CDR1 LGHDT and CDR2 YNNKEL (reference sequence). The CDR3 loop is CASSLSAVYPDTQYF. CDR3 bases: TGTGCCAGCAGCCTCTCAGCAGTCTATCCAGATACGCAGTATTTT.

V is TRBV6-2 or TRBV6-3 and J is TRBJ1-5; 9 nucleotides agree with TRBD1. Germline CDR1 reads MNHEY; CDR2 reads SVGEGT. The CDR3 runs to 16 residues. J gave up 5 bases and V 5 bases, and 10 bases lay outside the gene matches. The CDR3 region is CASSQLGDRVDQPQHF. CDR3 coding DNA: TGTGCCAGCAGTCAACTGGGGGACAGGGTGGATCAGCCCCAGCATTTT.

The gene calls are TRBV12-3 or TRBV12-4 and TRBJ2-1; D is undetermined. The CDR3 runs 14 residues. Trimming stripped 3 bases from V and 5 bases from J, with 11 bases between. CDR3 in DNA: TGTGCCAGCAGTTTTCAAACAGCAAACAATGAGCAGTTCTTC. This gives the protein CASSFQTANNEQFF.

This chain connects TRBV20-1 to TRBJ1-1; D is uncertain. The CDR3 extends over 11 amino acids. The V end was cut by 3 bases, the J end by 7 bases, with 9 bases between. Germline loops: CDR1 DFQATT, CDR2 SNEGSKA (reference sequence). The CDR3 reads CSASLRYEAFF. CDR3 DNA: TGCAGTGCTAGCCTCCGATATGAAGCTTTCTTT.

The chain couples TRBV12-3 or TRBV12-4 to TRBJ1-1; D is possibly TRBD1 (6 bases). The CDR3 has 14 residues. Trimming removed 5 bases from V and 4 bases from J, with 14 bases in between. The chain's CDR3 is CASSQNRVSTEAFF. The CDR3 DNA sequence: TGTGCCAGCAGTCAAAACAGGGTGAGCACTGAAGCTTTCTTT.

CDR3 region: CAGQNTGELFF. The CDR3, as DNA: TGTGCCGGGCAAAACACCGGGGAGCTGTTTTTT. The rearrangement links TRBV7-9 to TRBJ2-2; D not certain. Germline V gene data show CDR1 as SEHNR and CDR2 as FQNEAQ (reference sequence). The CDR3 runs 11 residues. Trimming left V 11 bases short and J 2 bases short, with 6 bases between.

CDR3 loop: CSVAESVGNTIYF. The CDR3 nucleotides read TGCAGCGTTGCAGAGTCGGTTGGAAACACCATATATTTT. The V and J genes are TRBV29-1 and TRBJ1-3; no definite D call. Germline V gene lookup returns CDR1 SQVTM and CDR2 ANQGSEA. V shed 4 bases and J shed 3 bases, with 10 bases lying between them. The CDR3 spans 13 residues. Combining the CDR3 with reference TRBV29-1 and TRBJ1-3 gives the whole variable domain SAVISQKPSRDICQRGTSLTIQCQVDSQVTMMFWYRQQPGQSLTLIATANQGSEATYESGFVIDKFPISRPNLTFSTLTVSNMSPEDSSIYLCSVAESVGNTIYFGEGSWLTVV.

The V call is TRBV7-2, the J call TRBJ2-7; D is possibly TRBD1 (5 bases). V shed 1 base and J shed 6 bases, with 13 bases lying between them. CDR3 size: 14 residues. From germline, CDR1 is SGHTA and CDR2 FQGNSA. The CDR3 region has the DNA TGTGCCAGCAGCTTAGACCTGGGGCAAGGCGAGCAGTACGTC. This codes for CASSLDLGQGEQYV.

The V gene is TRBV4-3, the J gene TRBJ1-2; TRBD1 is a possible D gene (5 bases). This CDR3 is built from 15 residues. V lost 5 bases to trimming and J lost 2 bases, with 15 bases between them. Germline V gene data show CDR1 as LGHNA and CDR2 as YSLEER. The DNA for the CDR3 is TGCGCCAGCAGCACCTTTGGCACAGGCAACTATGGCTACACCTTC. Its protein is CASSTFGTGNYGYTF.

The CDR3 is CATETDRGGYGYTF. The CDR3 coding sequence is TGTGCCACCGAGACGGACAGGGGAGGCTATGGCTACACCTTC. V gene TRBV19 combines with J gene TRBJ1-2, with 9 bases identical to TRBD1. The V and J ends lost 10 bases and 4 bases, in that order; junction bases with no gene match: 10. The germline CDR1 and CDR2 sequences are LNHDA and SQIVND (reference sequence). The CDR3 loop spans 14 amino acids.

The chain combines TRBV20-1 with TRBJ2-1, with D perhaps TRBD1 or TRBD2 (5 bases each). Germline values: CDR1 DFQATT, CDR2 SNEGSKA (reference sequence). The CDR3 spans 16 residues. V lost 5 bases and J 0 bases, leaving 17 bases between the germline ends. As DNA, the CDR3 is TGCAGTGCTCCTACCGGGGACCTCAGCTCCTACAATGAGCAGTTCTTC. It is translated as CSAPTGDLSSYNEQFF.

The chain combines TRBV6-6 with TRBJ2-7; D gene unclear. This CDR3 spans 13 amino acids. Germline-derived CDR1 and CDR2 are MNHNY and SVGAGI (reference sequence). Trimming shortened V by 8 bases and J by 6 bases, and 17 bases separated the two germline ends. CDR3 sequence (DNA): TGTGCCAGCGGCAGCAGCGACACCTCCGAGCAGTACTTC. This gives the protein CASGSSDTSEQYF.

The chain combines TRBV20-1 with TRBJ1-3; D not certain. The germline gives CDR1 DFQATT, CDR2 SNEGSKA (reference sequence). The CDR3 covers 14 residues. Trimming cost V 5 bases and J 10 bases, with 21 bases left between them. The CDR3 loop is CSAPRGGAAGTIYF. The CDR3 bases are TGCAGTGCTCCCCGTGGCGGTGCGGCCGGAACCATATATTTT.

This chain joins TRBV29-1 and TRBJ1-4; tentatively, D is TRBD1 (5 bases). Deletions cut 4 bases from V and 8 bases from J, with 20 bases between. CDR1 and CDR2 from the germline V gene are SQVTM and ANQGSEA. The CDR3 spans 15 residues. In DNA, the CDR3 is TGCAGCGTTGGGAGCTCAGGGTTCAAGAGGGAAAAACTGTTTTTT. Encoded protein: CSVGSSGFKREKLFF.

The CDR3 sequence: CSVERGRAEAFF. The CDR3 coding sequence is TGCAGCGTTGAACGGGGCCGGGCTGAAGCTTTCTTT. The V and J genes are TRBV29-1 and TRBJ1-1, with D perhaps TRBD1 (5 bases). The CDR3 extends over 12 amino acids. Trimming took off 2 bases at V and 6 bases at J, with 10 bases between the two ends. Germline V gene sequence: CDR1 SQVTM, CDR2 ANQGSEA.

The chain has TRBV3-1 and TRBJ1-1; 8 bases are a match to TRBD1. In germline, CDR1 is LGHDT, CDR2 YNNKEL (reference sequence). J gave up 1 base and V 4 bases, and 5 bases lay outside the gene matches. This CDR3 contains 15 residues. CDR3 DNA: TGTGCCAGCAGCCTACGACAGGGGTCGAACACTGAAGCTTTCTTT. Translation gives CASSLRQGSNTEAFF. Together with reference TRBV3-1 and TRBJ1-1, the CDR3 gives the full variable domain: DTAVSQTPKYLVTQMGNDKSIKCEQNLGHDTMYWYKQDSKKFLKIMFSYNNKELIINETVPNRFSPKSPDKAHLNLHINSLELGDSAVYFCASSLRQGSNTEAFFGQGTRLTVV.

The chain links TRBV10-3 to TRBJ2-1; 10 nucleotides agree with TRBD1. Losses at the gene ends were 5 bases for V and 5 bases for J; bases not matched to a gene: 9. CDR1 and CDR2 (germline): ENHRY, SYGVKD. CDR3 length equals 16 residues. DNA of the CDR3: TGTGCCATCAGTAGGACCGGGACAGGGGAGAACAATGAGCAGTTCTTC. As protein: CAISRTGTGENNEQFF.

The rearrangement uses TRBV6-1 and TRBJ2-5; TRBD1 aligns across 9 bases. This CDR3 has 16 residues. V gave up 6 bases and J gave up 4 bases; unmatched junction bases: 12. Germline CDR1 reads MNHNS; CDR2 reads SASEGT. DNA of the CDR3: TGTGCCAGCAGCCAAGATTCGGGACAGGGCCGAGAGACCCAGTACTTC. Protein: CASSQDSGQGRETQYF.